This T cell receptor (beta chain) was recovered during a study of T cells in Graves' hyperthyroidism and ophthalmopathy. The CDR3 extends over 14 amino acids. The ends were cut back, 8 bases at V and 4 bases at J, with 17 bases in the middle. CDR1 is WSHSY and CDR2 is SAAADI in the germline V gene. Exclusion followed for patients with uncontrolled infection, other autoimmune disease, pregnancy or lactation. RNA transcripts were the template for amplifying TCR beta CDR3 regions. First-round RT-PCR targeting the TCR CDR3 was performed with the HTBI primer set. Via MiXCR, TCRdb re-called the multiplex PCR reads, giving one row per CDR3 protein. The sample consists of 650,000 to 800,000 distinct CDR3 sequences, 40% to 55% of them appearing once. This clonotype came up many times. Its antigen is unknown. Overall study results and limits: Most thyroid clonotypes expanded above 0.001 appeared in blood too.

This rearrangement joins TRBV10-2 to TRBJ1-1; D perhaps matches TRBD1 (6 bases). The TCR originated in an adult man with Graves' disease, either hyperthyroidism or ophthalmopathy (not recorded which). Sequencing was performed on peripheral blood or thyroid tissue (not recorded which). The CDR3, as DNA: TGCGCCAGCGCAAATGGGGGCGAGGGCACTGAAGCTTTCTTT. Translating gives CASANGGEGTEAFF.